This T cell receptor beta chain was recorded in a study of human T cells and chemical hapten exposure. About the study: On around 2 cm by around 2 cm of upper inner arm skin, sensitization was performed with 2% DPC. Patch tests put 0.01% DPC on the upper back, read at 6 days. The patients, most of them female, presented with alopecia areata, totalis or universalis.

Time point noted: patch test 1, 2 weeks after DPC sensitization. Documented treatment: therapeutic diphenylcyclopropenone sensitization with weekly scalp DPC. In TCRdb, the RACE reads were re-called with MiXCR into one record per CDR3 protein. Here the sample spans roughly 180,000 distinct CDR3 sequences, approximately 20% being singletons. Germline V gene data show CDR1 as ENHRY and CDR2 as SYGVKD. V was clipped by 0 bases and J by 12 bases, with 9 bases between them. The length of the CDR3 is 12 residues. Sequenced material: whole blood, taken in connection with sensitization to the hapten diphenylcyclopropenone (DPC). The chain is built from TRBV10-3 and TRBJ2-1; a weak D match, TRBD2 (5 bases). The origin of this receptor is a woman in her fifties or sixties with alopecia areata. Some clones in this sample may be carry-over from other donors' samples. In DNA form, the CDR3 reads TGTGCCATCAGTGAGTCTCGCGGGCCGCAGTTCTTC. Its translation is CAISESRGPQFF.